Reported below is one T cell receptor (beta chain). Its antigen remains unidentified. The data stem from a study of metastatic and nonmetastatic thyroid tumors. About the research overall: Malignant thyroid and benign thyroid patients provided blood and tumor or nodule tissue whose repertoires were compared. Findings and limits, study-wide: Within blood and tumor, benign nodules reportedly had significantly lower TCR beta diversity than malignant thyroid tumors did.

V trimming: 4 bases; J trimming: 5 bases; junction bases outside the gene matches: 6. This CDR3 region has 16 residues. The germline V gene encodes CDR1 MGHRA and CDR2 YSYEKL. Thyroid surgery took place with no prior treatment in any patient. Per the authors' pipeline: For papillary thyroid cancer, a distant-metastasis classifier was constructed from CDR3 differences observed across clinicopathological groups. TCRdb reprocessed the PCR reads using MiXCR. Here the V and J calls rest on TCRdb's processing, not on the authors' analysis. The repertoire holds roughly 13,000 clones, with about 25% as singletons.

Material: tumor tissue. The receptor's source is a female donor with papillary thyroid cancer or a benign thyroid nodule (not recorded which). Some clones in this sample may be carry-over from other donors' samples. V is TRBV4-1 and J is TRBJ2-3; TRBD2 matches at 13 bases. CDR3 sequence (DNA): TGCGCCAGCAGCCTCCCACTAGCGGGAGGGAGAGATACGCAGTATTTT. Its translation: CASSLPLAGGRDTQYF.